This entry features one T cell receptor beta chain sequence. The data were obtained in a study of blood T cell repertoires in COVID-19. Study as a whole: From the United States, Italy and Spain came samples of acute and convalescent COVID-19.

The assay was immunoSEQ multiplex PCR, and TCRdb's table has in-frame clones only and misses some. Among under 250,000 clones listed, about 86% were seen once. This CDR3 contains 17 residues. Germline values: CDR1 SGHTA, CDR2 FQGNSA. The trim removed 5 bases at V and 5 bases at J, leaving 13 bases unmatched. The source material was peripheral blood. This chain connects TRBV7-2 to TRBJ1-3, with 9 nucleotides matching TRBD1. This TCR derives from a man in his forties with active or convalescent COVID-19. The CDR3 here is CASSTRQQTGGRNTIYF. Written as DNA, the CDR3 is TGTGCCAGCAGCACCCGACAACAAACAGGGGGCAGAAACACCATATATTTT.